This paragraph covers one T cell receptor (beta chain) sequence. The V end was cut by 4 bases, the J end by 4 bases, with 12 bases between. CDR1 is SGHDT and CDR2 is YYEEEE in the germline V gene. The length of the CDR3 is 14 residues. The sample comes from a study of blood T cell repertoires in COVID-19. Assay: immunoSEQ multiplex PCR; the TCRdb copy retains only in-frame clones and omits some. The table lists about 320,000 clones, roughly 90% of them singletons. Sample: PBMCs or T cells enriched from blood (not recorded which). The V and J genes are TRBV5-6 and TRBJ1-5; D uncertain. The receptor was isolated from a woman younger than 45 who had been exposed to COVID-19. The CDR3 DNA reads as TGTGCCAGCAGCGCCCTCGGGGAGAATCAGCCCCAGCATTTT. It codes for CASSALGENQPQHF.